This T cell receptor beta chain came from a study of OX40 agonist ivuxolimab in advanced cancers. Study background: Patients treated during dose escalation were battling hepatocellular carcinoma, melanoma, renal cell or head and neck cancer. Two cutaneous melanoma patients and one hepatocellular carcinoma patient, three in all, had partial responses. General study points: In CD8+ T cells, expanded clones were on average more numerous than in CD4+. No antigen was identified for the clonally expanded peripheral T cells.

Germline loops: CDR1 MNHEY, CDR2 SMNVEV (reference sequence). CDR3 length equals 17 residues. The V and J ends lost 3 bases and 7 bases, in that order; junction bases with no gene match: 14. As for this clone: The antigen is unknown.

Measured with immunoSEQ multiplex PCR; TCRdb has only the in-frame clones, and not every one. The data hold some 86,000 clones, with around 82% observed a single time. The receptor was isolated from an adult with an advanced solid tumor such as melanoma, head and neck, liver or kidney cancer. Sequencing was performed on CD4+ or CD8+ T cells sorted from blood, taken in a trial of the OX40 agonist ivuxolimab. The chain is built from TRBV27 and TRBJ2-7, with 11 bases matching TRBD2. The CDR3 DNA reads TGTGCCAGCAGTTTCCACCCCCTACTAGCGGGAGTCCGTGAGCAGTACTTC. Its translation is CASSFHPLLAGVREQYF.